Listed below are T cell receptor beta chains from one sample, sequenced in a study of blood T cell repertoires in COVID-19. TCRdb keeps only in-frame clones here, not all; method: immunoSEQ multiplex PCR. Here the sample spans 300,000 to 400,000 clones, around 90% being singletons. The sequenced sample consisted of peripheral blood. The source is a woman aged 18-29 years who had recovered from COVID-19. Each CDR3 is given with its conserved first and last residue. D genes are given only for firm matches. Only part of the rows carry a size: once, few, many, or a class if the clone is expanded.

d_gene | abundance | j_gene | len | v_gene | CDR3aa | CDR3nt
. | . | TRBJ2-3 | 15 | TRBV7-2 | CASSEERLPTDTQYF | TGTGCCAGCAGCGAGGAGCGGCTACCCACAGATACGCAGTATTTT
. | . | TRBJ2-6 | 18 | TRBV30 | CAWSARWPVGLGANVLTF | TGTGCCTGGAGTGCACGATGGCCGGTTGGGCTTGGGGCCAACGTCCTGACTTTC
TRBD1 | once | TRBJ2-5 | 15 | TRBV5-4 | CASSLAGQTGETQYF | TGTGCCAGCAGCTTGGCCGGGCAGACAGGGGAGACCCAGTACTTC
TRBD2 | . | TRBJ2-1 | 15 | TRBV5-6 | CASSLLAGRYNEQFF | TGTGCCAGCAGCTTACTAGCGGGAAGATACAATGAGCAGTTCTTC
. | . | TRBJ1-6 | 14 | TRBV6-5 | CASSYVQGNSPLHF | TGTGCCAGCAGTTACGTACAGGGCAATTCACCCCTCCACTTT
. | . | TRBJ2-5 | 16 | TRBV21-1 | CASSNSRDKLQETQYF | TGTGCCAGCAGCAATTCCCGGGACAAACTTCAAGAGACCCAGTACTTC
. | . | TRBJ1-1 | 14 | TRBV20-1 | CSASWRGLNTEAFF | TGCAGTGCTAGTTGGCGGGGGCTGAACACTGAAGCTTTCTTT
. | . | TRBJ1-6 | 15 | TRBV3-1/TRBV3-2 | CASSQDEQNNSPLHF | TGTGCCAGCAGCCAAGATGAACAGAATAATTCACCCCTCCACTTT
. | . | TRBJ1-5 | 14 | TRBV27 | CASSPTRVNQPQHF | TGTGCCAGCAGTCCTACCAGGGTTAATCAGCCCCAGCATTTT
TRBD1 | . | TRBJ1-2 | 15 | TRBV24-1 | CATSDPGQGGWSYTF | TGTGCCACCAGTGATCCTGGACAGGGTGGTTGGAGCTACACCTTC
TRBD2 | . | TRBJ2-1 | 18 | TRBV7-6 | CASSDRRGSGSSYNEQFF | TGTGCCAGCAGCGACCGCCGGGGAAGCGGGAGCTCCTACAATGAGCAGTTCTTC
. | once | TRBJ2-5 | 14 | TRBV3-1/TRBV3-2 | CASSHTRIQETQYF | TGTGCCAGCAGCCATACGCGTATACAAGAGACCCAGTACTTC
. | few | TRBJ1-4 | 16 | TRBV14 | CASSRERTPINEKLFF | TGTGCCAGCAGCCGAGAGCGGACACCCATTAATGAAAAACTGTTTTTT
TRBD2 | . | TRBJ2-3 | 15 | TRBV6-2/TRBV6-3 | CASSQSGRGRDTQYF | TGTGCCAGCAGCCAGAGCGGGAGAGGTCGAGATACGCAGTATTTT
. | once | TRBJ2-5 | 13 | TRBV11-3 | CASRDSRQETQYF | TGTGCCAGCAGGGACAGTAGACAAGAGACCCAGTACTTC
TRBD2 | . | TRBJ2-5 | 16 | TRBV11-2 | CASSLSPAGGVETQYF | TGTGCCAGCAGCTTGAGTCCGGCGGGAGGTGTCGAGACCCAGTACTTC
. | once | TRBJ2-3 | 14 | TRBV9 | CASSPDYSTDTQYF | TGTGCCAGCAGCCCTGACTATAGCACAGATACGCAGTATTTT
TRBD1 | . | TRBJ1-1 | 13 | TRBV12-3/TRBV12-4 | CASSPLQGIEAFF | TGTGCCAGCAGCCCATTACAGGGGATAGAAGCTTTCTTT
. | . | TRBJ2-3 | 15 | TRBV6-5 | CASTSKGLGGDTQYF | TGTGCCAGCACCTCTAAAGGGCTGGGAGGCGATACGCAGTATTTT
. | . | TRBJ1-1 | 13 | TRBV6-5 | CASSYSGQYEAFF | TGTGCCAGCAGTTACTCAGGACAGTATGAAGCTTTCTTT
TRBD1 | . | TRBJ1-2 | 14 | TRBV6-2/TRBV6-3 | CASSKSGTAYGYTF | TGTGCCAGCAGTAAATCCGGGACAGCCTATGGCTACACCTTC
TRBD1 | once | TRBJ1-1 | 14 | TRBV3-1/TRBV3-2 | CASSQGDRNTEAFF | TGTGCCAGCAGCCAAGGGGACAGGAACACTGAAGCTTTCTTT
. | . | TRBJ1-2 | 15 | TRBV18 | CASSPTRLANYGYTF | TGTGCCAGCTCACCTACGAGACTAGCTAACTATGGCTACACCTTC
. | . | TRBJ2-3 | 14 | TRBV11-3 | CASSVLGGTDTQYF | TGTGCCAGCAGCGTCTTAGGGGGCACAGATACGCAGTATTTT
. | . | TRBJ1-2 | 17 | TRBV15 | CATSRDRAGALTFGYTF | TGTGCCACCAGCAGAGATCGGGCGGGGGCCCTCACTTTTGGCTACACCTTC
TRBD1 | once | TRBJ1-2 | 15 | TRBV2 | CASRLTTGESYGYTF | TGTGCCAGCCGATTAACCACAGGGGAGAGCTATGGCTACACCTTC
. | . | TRBJ1-1 | 11 | TRBV20-1 | CSARDGARTFF | TGCAGTGCTAGAGATGGGGCCAGGACTTTCTTT
. | . | TRBJ2-2 | 14 | TRBV9 | CASSPPLGAGELFF | TGTGCCAGCAGCCCCCCTTTGGGCGCCGGGGAGCTGTTTTTT
. | . | TRBJ2-1 | 12 | TRBV4-1 | CASSQSDNEQFF | TGCGCCAGCAGCCAATCTGACAATGAGCAGTTCTTC
TRBD2 | . | TRBJ2-1 | 19 | TRBV2 | CASRVRDGRTSVSYNEQFF | TGTGCCAGCAGAGTCCGGGACGGACGGACTAGCGTATCCTACAATGAGCAGTTCTTC
TRBD2 | . | TRBJ2-5 | 18 | TRBV7-2 | CASSLVAGGYGYQETQYF | TGTGCCAGCAGCTTAGTAGCGGGAGGATATGGGTACCAAGAGACCCAGTACTTC
TRBD2 | . | TRBJ2-1 | 18 | TRBV11-2 | CASSRPLAGTIDYNEQFF | TGTGCCAGCAGCCGTCCCTTAGCGGGGACGATAGACTACAATGAGCAGTTCTTC
TRBD1 | . | TRBJ1-4 | 15 | TRBV4-3 | CASSQGQGVSEKLFF | TGCGCCAGCAGCCAGGGACAGGGCGTTAGTGAAAAACTGTTTTTT
. | . | TRBJ1-2 | 14 | TRBV7-9 | CASSSLTEIYGYTF | TGTGCCAGCAGCTCGCTGACAGAAATCTATGGCTACACCTTC
TRBD2 | . | TRBJ2-1 | 14 | TRBV27 | CASRTTSPYNEQFF | TGTGCCAGCAGAACGACTAGCCCGTACAATGAGCAGTTCTTC
. | . | TRBJ2-3 | 15 | TRBV12-5 | CASGAPGGQRDTQYF | TGTGCTAGTGGAGCTCCCGGGGGTCAGAGAGATACGCAGTATTTT
. | . | TRBJ2-1 | 16 | TRBV11-2 | CASSLSIAGALGEQFF | TGTGCCAGCAGCTTAAGCATTGCGGGGGCCCTGGGTGAGCAGTTCTTC
TRBD1 | . | TRBJ2-2 | 17 | TRBV10-2 | CATTPHDRGVDTGELFF | TGCGCCACCACCCCACACGACAGGGGGGTCGACACCGGGGAGCTGTTTTTT
. | . | TRBJ1-5 | 15 | TRBV5-1 | CASSLAGTSNQPQHF | TGCGCCAGCAGCTTGGCAGGGACAAGCAATCAGCCCCAGCATTTT
TRBD1 | . | TRBJ1-5 | 13 | TRBV19 | CASEPGQGQPQHF | TGTGCCAGCGAACCGGGACAGGGTCAGCCCCAGCATTTT
. | . | TRBJ1-5 | 13 | TRBV18 | CASSRTENQPQHF | TGTGCCAGCTCGCGGACAGAGAATCAGCCCCAGCATTTT
TRBD1 | . | TRBJ2-1 | 14 | TRBV30 | CAWRGDSSYNEQFF | TGTGCCTGGAGAGGGGACAGCTCCTACAATGAGCAGTTCTTC
. | once | TRBJ2-1 | 13 | TRBV7-8 | CASRVLGTNEQFF | TGTGCCAGCAGGGTACTAGGAACGAATGAGCAGTTCTTC
TRBD2 | once | TRBJ2-2 | 16 | TRBV27 | CASSRTSGGNTGELFF | TGTGCCAGCAGTCGAACTAGCGGGGGGAACACCGGGGAGCTGTTTTTT
TRBD1 | . | TRBJ1-1 | 16 | TRBV3-1/TRBV3-2 | CASSHRDRVVDTEAFF | TGTGCCAGCAGCCACCGGGACAGGGTCGTGGACACTGAAGCTTTCTTT
. | . | TRBJ2-4 | 14 | TRBV21-1 | CASTRPGAKNIQYF | TGTGCCAGCACCCGGCCCGGGGCCAAAAACATTCAGTACTTC
TRBD1 | . | TRBJ1-1 | 16 | TRBV19 | CASSMGQGYTRPEAFF | TGTGCCAGTAGTATGGGACAGGGTTATACTCGGCCTGAAGCTTTCTTT
. | . | TRBJ1-4 | 15 | TRBV3-1/TRBV3-2 | CASSQDLATNEKLFF | TGTGCCAGCAGCCAAGATCTGGCTACTAATGAAAAACTGTTTTTT
. | . | TRBJ2-3 | 14 | TRBV7-2 | CASSPGLHIDTQYF | TGTGCCAGCAGCCCGGGACTCCATATAGATACGCAGTATTTT
TRBD2 | . | TRBJ2-1 | 15 | TRBV5-4 | CASSFSGRASNEQFF | TGTGCCAGCAGCTTTAGCGGGAGGGCCAGTAATGAGCAGTTCTTC